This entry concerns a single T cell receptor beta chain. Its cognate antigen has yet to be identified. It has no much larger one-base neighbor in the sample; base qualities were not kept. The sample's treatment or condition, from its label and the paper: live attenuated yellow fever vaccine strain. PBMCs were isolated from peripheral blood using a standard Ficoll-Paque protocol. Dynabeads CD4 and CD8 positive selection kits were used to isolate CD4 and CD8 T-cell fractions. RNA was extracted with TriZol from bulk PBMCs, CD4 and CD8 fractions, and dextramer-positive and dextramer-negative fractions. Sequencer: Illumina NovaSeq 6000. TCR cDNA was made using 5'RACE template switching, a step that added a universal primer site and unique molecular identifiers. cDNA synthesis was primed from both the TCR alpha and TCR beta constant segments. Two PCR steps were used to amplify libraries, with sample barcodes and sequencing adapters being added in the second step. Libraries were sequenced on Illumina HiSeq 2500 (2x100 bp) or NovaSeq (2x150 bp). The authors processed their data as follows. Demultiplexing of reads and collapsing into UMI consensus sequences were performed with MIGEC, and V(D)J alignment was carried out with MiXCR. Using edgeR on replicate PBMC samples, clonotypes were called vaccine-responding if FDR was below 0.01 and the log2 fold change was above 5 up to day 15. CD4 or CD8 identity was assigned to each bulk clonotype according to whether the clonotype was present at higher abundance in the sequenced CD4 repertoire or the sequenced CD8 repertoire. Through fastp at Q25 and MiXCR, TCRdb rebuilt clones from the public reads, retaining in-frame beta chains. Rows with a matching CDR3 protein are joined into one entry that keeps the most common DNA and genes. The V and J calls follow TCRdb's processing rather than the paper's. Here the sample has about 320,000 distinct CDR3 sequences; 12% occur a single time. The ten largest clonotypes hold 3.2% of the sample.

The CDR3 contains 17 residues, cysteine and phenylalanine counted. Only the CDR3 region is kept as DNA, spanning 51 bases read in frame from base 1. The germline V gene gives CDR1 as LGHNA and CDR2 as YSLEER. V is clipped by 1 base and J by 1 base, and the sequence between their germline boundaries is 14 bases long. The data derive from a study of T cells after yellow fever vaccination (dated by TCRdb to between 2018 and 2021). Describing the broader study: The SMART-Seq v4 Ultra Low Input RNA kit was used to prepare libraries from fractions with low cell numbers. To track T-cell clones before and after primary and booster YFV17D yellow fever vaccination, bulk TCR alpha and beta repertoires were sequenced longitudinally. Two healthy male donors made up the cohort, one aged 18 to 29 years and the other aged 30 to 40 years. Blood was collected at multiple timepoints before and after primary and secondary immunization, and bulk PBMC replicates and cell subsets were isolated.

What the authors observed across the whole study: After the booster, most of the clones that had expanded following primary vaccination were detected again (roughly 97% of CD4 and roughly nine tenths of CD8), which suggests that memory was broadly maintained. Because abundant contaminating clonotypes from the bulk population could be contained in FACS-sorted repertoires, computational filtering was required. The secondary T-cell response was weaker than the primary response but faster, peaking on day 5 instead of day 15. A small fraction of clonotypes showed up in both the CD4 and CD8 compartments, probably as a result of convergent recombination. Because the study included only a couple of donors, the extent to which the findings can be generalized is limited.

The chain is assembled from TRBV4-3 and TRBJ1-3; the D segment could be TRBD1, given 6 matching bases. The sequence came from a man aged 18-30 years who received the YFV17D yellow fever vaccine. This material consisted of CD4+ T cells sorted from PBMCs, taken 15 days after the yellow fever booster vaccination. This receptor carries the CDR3 CASSQGQVTGSGNTIYF. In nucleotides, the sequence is TGCGCCAGCAGCCAAGGACAGGTCACGGGATCTGGAAACACCATATATTTT.